The 4 T cell receptor beta chains given below trace back to one sample, sequenced in a study of CD8 T cells in ankylosing spondylitis (dated by TCRdb to 2016 to 2017). Library preparation employed 5' RACE. Sequencing took place on an Illumina HiSeq 2500. TCRdb reprocessed the public reads (quality trimming at Q25 with fastp, clone calling with MiXCR) and kept in-frame beta chains. A single entry per CDR3 protein holds the most common genes and DNA from its merged rows. Recorded for this sample are around 300,000 distinct CDR3 sequences; roughly 20% of them occurred a single time. Jointly, the top ten make up about 3.7% of the sample. Sample: blood, either unsorted or a sorted T cell fraction (not recorded which). These receptors were taken from a female donor with ankylosing spondylitis or in good health (not recorded which).

This clonotype was seen a handful of times. This chain links TRBV12-3 or TRBV12-4 with TRBJ1-4; D is unresolved. The ends were cut back, 8 bases at V and 5 bases at J, with 15 bases in the middle. The CDR3 covers 14 residues. CDR3 sequence (DNA): TGTGCCAGCCGTGGTACAGTGGGGAATGAAAAACTGTTTTTT. Protein product: CASRGTVGNEKLFF.

The CDR3 loop is CASSLAAVGAGNTIYF. The CDR3 DNA reads TGTGCCAGCAGTTTAGCCGCCGTGGGGGCTGGAAACACCATATATTTT. The chain employs TRBV12-3 or TRBV12-4 and TRBJ1-3, with D perhaps TRBD1 (5 bases). The germline V and J ends were trimmed by 0 bases and 2 bases, with 11 bases remaining between them. The CDR3 has 16 residues.

The chain carries TRBV7-8 and TRBJ2-1; D possibly corresponds to TRBD2 (6 bases). Trimming stripped 0 bases from V and 2 bases from J, with 14 bases between. CDR3 length equals 17 residues. The germline CDR1 and CDR2 sequences are SGHVS and FQNEAQ. The CDR3 is CASSLARLAWAYNEQFF. CDR3 sequence (DNA): TGTGCCAGCAGCTTAGCGCGGCTAGCGTGGGCCTACAATGAGCAGTTCTTC.

In this sample, this clonotype turned up a few times. This chain uses TRBV7-7 with TRBJ2-2; TRBD2 aligns across 7 bases. CDR1 SSHAT and CDR2 FNYEAQ come from the germline V gene (reference sequence). The V gene end was trimmed by 8 bases and the J gene end by 6 bases; junction bases not matched to a gene: 6. The length of the CDR3 is 13 residues. The CDR3 protein is CASGRERAGELFF. CDR3 DNA: TGTGCCAGCGGGAGGGAGCGGGCCGGGGAGCTGTTTTTT.